This TCR beta chain was captured in a study of T cell responses to AZD1222 COVID-19 vaccine. Study outcomes and limitations: Spike-specific TCR breadth and depth grew following two AZD1222 doses.

Comments on this clone: The antigen remains undetermined.

Germline V CDR1 and CDR2: MNHEY, SVGAGI. There are 11 residues in the CDR3. Trimming stripped 5 bases from V and 6 bases from J, with 5 bases between. The data were produced by immunoSEQ multiplex PCR, yet TCRdb's version contains in-frame clones alone and is incomplete. The sample shows roughly 140,000 clones, approximately 94% of them seen only once. This chain links TRBV6-5 with TRBJ2-1; no definite D call. The material was peripheral blood, obtained on day 0 of AZD1222 vaccination. This TCR was recovered from an adult in good health. CDR3 loop: CASSNTNEQFF. Here the CDR3 DNA reads TGTGCCAGCAGTAACACCAATGAGCAGTTCTTC.